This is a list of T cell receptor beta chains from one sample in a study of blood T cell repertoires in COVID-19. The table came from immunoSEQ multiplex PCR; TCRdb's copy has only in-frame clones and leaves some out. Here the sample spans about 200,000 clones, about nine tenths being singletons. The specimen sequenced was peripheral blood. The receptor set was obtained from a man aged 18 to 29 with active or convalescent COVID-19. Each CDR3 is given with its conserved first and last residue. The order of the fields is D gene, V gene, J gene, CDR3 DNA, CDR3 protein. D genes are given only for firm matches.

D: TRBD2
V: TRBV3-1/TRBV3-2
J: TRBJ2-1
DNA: TGTGCCAGCAGCCAACCTAAACAACGGGGACTAGCGGGGGGGCTAGGACACAATGAGCAGTTCTTC
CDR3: CASSQPKQRGLAGGLGHNEQFF

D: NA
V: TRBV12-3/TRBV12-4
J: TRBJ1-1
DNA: TGTGCCAGCAGTTTCGGGTTTGGAGAAGCTTTCTTT
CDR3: CASSFGFGEAFF

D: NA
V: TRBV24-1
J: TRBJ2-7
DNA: TGTGCCACCAGTGATCCGCTCGGGCCTAGTGTAGCGTACGAGCAGTACTTC
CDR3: CATSDPLGPSVAYEQYF

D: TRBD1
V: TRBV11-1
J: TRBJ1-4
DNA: TGTGCCAGCAGCCGACAGGGGGGCCTTAATGAAAAACTGTTTTTT
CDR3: CASSRQGGLNEKLFF

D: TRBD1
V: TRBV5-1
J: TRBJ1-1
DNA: TGCGCCAGCAGGTCGGGACAGGGGGGCACTGAAGCTTTCTTT
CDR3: CASRSGQGGTEAFF

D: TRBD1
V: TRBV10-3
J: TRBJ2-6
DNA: TGTGCCATCAGTGGAAACAGGGGACCTGGGGCCAACGTCCTGACTTTC
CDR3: CAISGNRGPGANVLTF

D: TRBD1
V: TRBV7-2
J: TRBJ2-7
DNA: TGTGCCAGCAGCTTGACAGGGGGAGCGAGAGAGCAGTACTTC
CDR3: CASSLTGGAREQYF

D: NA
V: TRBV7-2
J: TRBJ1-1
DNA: TGTGCCAGCAGGTTACCGACCAGGGGCACTGAAGCTTTCTTT
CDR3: CASRLPTRGTEAFF

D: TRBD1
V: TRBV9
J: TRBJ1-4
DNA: TGTGCCAGCAGCCCGGGGGACAGAACCTTTGAAAAACTGTTTTTT
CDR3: CASSPGDRTFEKLFF

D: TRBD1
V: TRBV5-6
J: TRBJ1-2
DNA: TGTGCCAGCAGCTCTCGGACAGGCTATGGCTACACCTTC
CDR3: CASSSRTGYGYTF

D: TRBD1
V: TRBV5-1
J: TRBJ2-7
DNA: TGCGCCAGCAGCTATGGTCAGGGGGCGATTTACGAGCAGTACTTC
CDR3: CASSYGQGAIYEQYF

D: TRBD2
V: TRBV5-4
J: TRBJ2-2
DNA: TGTGCCAGCAGCTCACTAGCGGGAGGACAGGTCACCGGGGAGCTGTTTTTT
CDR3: CASSSLAGGQVTGELFF

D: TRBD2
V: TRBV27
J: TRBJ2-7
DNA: TGTGCCAGCAGGGAACTAGCGGGAGACGAGCAGTACTTC
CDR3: CASRELAGDEQYF

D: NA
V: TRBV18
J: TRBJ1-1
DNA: TGTGCCAGCTCACCACCGTCAGGGTTGAGCACTGAAGCTTTCTTT
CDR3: CASSPPSGLSTEAFF